This TCR beta chain was profiled in a study of shared clonotypes between healthy human individuals. Study results and limitations: Some naive CD4 clonotypes, roughly 4.8%, turned up in common across a handful of donors. Only blood was sampled, and tissue TCR repertoires likely differ from blood ones.

The naive CD8 subset, CD45RO-negative cells positively selected for CCR7, excluded terminally differentiated effector memory CD45RA+ cells. Study donors comprised healthy, HIV-negative adults devoid of recent acute infection or vaccination. The authors distributed each subset's genomic DNA evenly over several immunoSEQ plates. Generated by immunoSEQ multiplex PCR, the TCRdb table keeps only in-frame clones and is missing some. In the table there are approximately 740,000 clones, around 92% of which are singletons. About this clone: Antigen unknown.

The sequenced material came from naive CD8+ T cells sorted from blood. The sequence came from a man aged 25 to 40 in good health.

CDR3 amino acids: CASSLRLAGVSYEQYF. The CDR3 coding sequence is TGTGCCAGCAGCCTCCGACTAGCGGGAGTATCCTACGAGCAGTACTTC. The chain joins TRBV4-2 to TRBJ2-7; TRBD2 matches at 12 bases. Germline CDR1 is LGHNA and CDR2 is YNFKEQ. This CDR3 comprises 16 residues. Trimming cost V 4 bases and J 1 base; bases outside gene matches: 5.